This TCR beta chain was profiled in a study of cytomegalovirus exposure and HLA in healthy donors. For the study at large: Researchers previously reported finding roughly 120 million unique TCR beta sequences from about 179 million T cells. Findings and limits, study-wide: A previous analysis found most TCR beta V segments productive roughly 90% or roughly 30% of the time. Looking again later, the authors saw that most CMV-associated TCR beta chains seemed HLA-restricted.

Germline V lookup: CDR1 ENHRY, CDR2 SYGVKD. V gave up 6 bases and J gave up 3 bases; unmatched junction bases: 8. This CDR3 has 15 amino acids. To note about this clone: Its matching antigen is unknown.

60 Vbeta and 13 Jbeta primers were used in PCR. Profiling relied on immunoSEQ multiplex PCR, and the TCRdb table lists in-frame clones only, not all of them. The sample holds about 140,000 clones, just under 85% seen once. Regarding donors, all were healthy bone marrow donors. Input material: PBMCs. The source of this sequence is a woman between 40 and 55 years old in good health and CMV-seronegative. The gene calls are TRBV10-3 and TRBJ1-2; 9 bases are shared with TRBD1. CDR3 loop: CAIRGGTGKDYGYTF. The CDR3 nucleotides read TGTGCCATCAGAGGAGGGACAGGGAAGGACTATGGCTACACCTTC.